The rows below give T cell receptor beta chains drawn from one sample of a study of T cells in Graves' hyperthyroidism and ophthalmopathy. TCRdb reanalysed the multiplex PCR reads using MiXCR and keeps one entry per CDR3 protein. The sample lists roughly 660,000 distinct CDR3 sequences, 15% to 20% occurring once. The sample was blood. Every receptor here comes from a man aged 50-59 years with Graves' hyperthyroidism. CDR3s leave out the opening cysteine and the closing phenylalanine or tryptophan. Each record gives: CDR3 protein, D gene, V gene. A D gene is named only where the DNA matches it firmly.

CDR3: ASSRSGAERPDTQY; D: NA; V: TRBV7-9
CDR3: ASSRTGRGSEQY; D: NA; V: TRBV19
CDR3: ASSAVAAGEETQY; D: TRBD2; V: TRBV19
CDR3: AWSPVTSQETQY; D: NA; V: TRBV30
CDR3: ASSFRGYEQY; D: NA; V: TRBV12-3/TRBV12-4
CDR3: AWSAPGQSNEQF; D: NA; V: TRBV30
CDR3: VSSLSHRAVLETQY; D: NA; V: TRBV11-2
CDR3: ASSIWGEETQY; D: NA; V: TRBV19
CDR3: ASSRRQQETQY; D: NA; V: TRBV19
CDR3: ACGGLDYGYT; D: NA; V: TRBV28